These 31 T cell receptor beta chains share one sample of origin, sequenced in a study of cytomegalovirus exposure and HLA in healthy donors. PCR was performed using 60 Vbeta and 13 Jbeta primers. This table comes from immunoSEQ multiplex PCR, and its TCRdb copy is limited to in-frame clones, with some not included. In the table there are some 120,000 clones, about 10% of which are singletons. The source material was PBMCs. The receptors here all came from a young man in good health and CMV-seronegative.

The rearrangement joins TRBV5-6 to TRBJ2-3; the match to TRBD2 covers 14 bases. The CDR3 has 16 amino acids. Per the germline V gene, CDR1 is SGHDT and CDR2 is YYEEEE. V lost 3 bases and J lost 3; bases outside the gene matches: 3. The CDR3 region is CASSWGTSGRTDTQYF. The CDR3 DNA is TGTGCCAGCAGCTGGGGGACTAGCGGGAGAACAGATACGCAGTATTTT.

This chain uses TRBV14 with TRBJ1-1, with 7 bases matching TRBD1. The CDR3 has 18 residues. CDR1 is SGHDN, CDR2 FVKESK, per germline. J lost 0 bases, V lost 0 bases, and 10 bases had no gene match. The chain's CDR3 is CASSQDFGGGFVNTEAFF. CDR3 sequence (DNA): TGTGCCAGCAGCCAAGATTTCGGAGGGGGCTTCGTGAACACTGAAGCTTTCTTT.

This clone was observed a handful of times. The V call is TRBV4-1, the J call TRBJ2-3, with D possibly matching TRBD2 (6 bases). There are 15 residues in the CDR3. Deletions cut 1 base from V and 2 bases from J, with 10 bases between. Looked up from germline, CDR1 is MGHRA and CDR2 is YSYEKL. CDR3 coding DNA: TGCGCCAGCAGCCAAGCGGGACTCCTCACAGATACGCAGTATTTT. It codes for CASSQAGLLTDTQYF.

The V gene is TRBV5-1, the J gene TRBJ2-1; TRBD2 aligns across 10 bases. Germline V gives CDR1 SGHRS, CDR2 YFSETQ. This CDR3 has 15 residues. V was pared by 3 bases and J by 5 bases, with 5 bases of the junction left unmatched. CDR3 sequence (DNA): TGCGCCAGCAGCTCATTAGCGGGAGGAGACAATGAGCAGTTCTTC. Amino acid sequence: CASSSLAGGDNEQFF.

This chain links TRBV19 with TRBJ1-5, with D uncertain. Germline-derived CDR1 and CDR2 are LNHDA and SQIVND (reference sequence). V was cut by 11 bases and J by 5 bases, with 19 bases left in between. This CDR3 spans 14 amino acids. The CDR3 loop is CASRRGQMDQPQHF. The CDR3 DNA is TGTGCCTCGAGGAGAGGGCAGATGGATCAGCCCCAGCATTTT. The full variable domain, completed using reference TRBV19 and TRBJ1-5, is DGGITQSPKYLFRKEGQNVTLSCEQNLNHDAMYWYRQDPGQGLRLIYYSQIVNDFQKGDIAEGYSVSREKKESFPLTVTSAQKNPTAFYLCASRRGQMDQPQHFGDGTRLSIL.

The chain employs TRBV7-6 and TRBJ1-2; 11 bases are a match to TRBD1. The CDR3 length is 14 residues. Germline lookup yields CDR1 SGHVS and CDR2 FNYEAQ. V was pared by 8 bases and J by 6 bases, with 8 bases of the junction left unmatched. In DNA, the CDR3 is TGTGCCAGCTCTCCGGGACAGGGGGGAAATGGCTACACCTTC. This encodes CASSPGQGGNGYTF.

The table lists this clone with a few counts. V and J are TRBV19 and TRBJ1-2; 11 bases align to TRBD1. The CDR3 covers 15 residues. V shed 3 bases, J shed 13 bases, and the junction held 13 bases outside the gene matches. Germline assignment: CDR1 LNHDA and CDR2 SQIVND (reference sequence). DNA of the CDR3: TGTGCCAGTAGTATGTACGGACAGGGGGCGTTCTTTTCCACCTTC. Its protein product is CASSMYGQGAFFSTF.

The V and J genes are TRBV4-1 and TRBJ2-7, with D possibly TRBD1 on 6 matching bases. Germline V gene lookup returns CDR1 MGHRA and CDR2 YSYEKL. V lost 0 bases to trimming and J lost 3 bases, with 9 bases between them. CDR3 length: 14 amino acids. CDR3 region: CASSQEPGVYEQYF. CDR3 nucleotide sequence: TGCGCCAGCAGCCAAGAGCCAGGGGTCTACGAGCAGTACTTC.

This clone was found a few times. Other DNA variants within this sample encode the same CDR3. The chain links TRBV6-1 to TRBJ1-2, with a weak D call TRBD1 (5 bases). The CDR3 has 15 amino acids. Germline CDR1 is MNHNS and CDR2 is SASEGT. Trimming took 3 bases from V and 5 from J, leaving 16 bases between them. The DNA for the CDR3 is TGTGCCAGCAGTGACAAATACCGGGGGGAGTATGGCTACACCTTC. Encoded protein: CASSDKYRGEYGYTF.

The table lists this clone with a few counts. The chain is built from TRBV19 and TRBJ1-1, with TRBD1 identical over 10 bases. Per germline, CDR1 LNHDA and CDR2 SQIVND (reference sequence). This CDR3 is built from 15 residues. The V segment lost 5 bases and the J segment 4 bases; nucleotides outside the gene matches: 7. Written as DNA, the CDR3 is TGTGCCAGTAGTCCCCGGACAGGGGGGGGCACTGAAGCTTTCTTT. Translated, it gives CASSPRTGGGTEAFF.

The chain carries TRBV7-2 and TRBJ2-2, with a possible D match to TRBD1 (6 bases). The germline V gene encodes CDR1 SGHTA and CDR2 FQGNSA. The CDR3 loop spans 13 amino acids. Trimming removed 4 bases at V and 9 bases at J, with 12 bases between. The CDR3 region has the DNA TGTGCCAGCAGCTCTTCGACAGGAAGGGAGCTGTTTTTT. Translated: CASSSSTGRELFF. The variable domain in full, with the rest retrieved from reference TRBV7-2 and TRBJ2-2, is GAGVSQSPSNKVTEKGKDVELRCDPISGHTALYWYRQSLGQGLEFLIYFQGNSAPDKSGLPSDRFSAERTGGSVSTLTIQRTQQEDSAVYLCASSSSTGRELFFGEGSRLTVL.

This clone has a handful of counts. This chain links TRBV5-6 with TRBJ1-2; perhaps TRBD1 as D (5 bases). V lost 0 bases to trimming and J lost 6 bases, with 15 bases between them. The germline gives CDR1 SGHDT, CDR2 YYEEEE. CDR3 size: 15 residues. The CDR3 loop is CASSLEAGMTDGYTF. In DNA form, the CDR3 reads TGTGCCAGCAGCTTGGAGGCAGGGATGACCGATGGCTACACCTTC.

This clone was detected a few times. The J gene is TRBJ1-2, the V gene TRBV4-3, with 10 bases identical to TRBD1. Germline V CDR1 and CDR2: LGHNA, YSLEER. The junction had 14 bases not matched to a gene; V was cut back by 3 bases and J by 7 bases. This CDR3 is 17 amino acids long. The CDR3 nucleotides read TGCGCCAGCAGCCAGCAAGGGGGGACAGGGGACGGGGGTGGCTACACCTTC. Its protein product is CASSQQGGTGDGGGYTF.

The chain joins TRBV18 to TRBJ2-7; 7 bases fit TRBD1. CDR3 length equals 13 residues. V shed 6 bases, J shed 6 bases, and the junction held 8 bases outside the gene matches. The germline V gene has CDR1 KGHSH and CDR2 LQKENI. In DNA form, the CDR3 reads TGTGCCAGCTCGCCGGGACAGACCTCCGAGCAGTACTTC. This codes for CASSPGQTSEQYF.

The CDR3 loop reads CASSYQTGAGSYEQYF. The CDR3 DNA follows: TGTGCCAGCAGTTATCAAACAGGGGCAGGGTCCTACGAGCAGTACTTC. The chain employs TRBV28 and TRBJ2-5; the match to TRBD1 covers 7 bases. The J call may be wrong; the DNA end is better matched by TRBJ2-7. Per the germline V gene, CDR1 is MDHEN and CDR2 is SYDVKM. The CDR3 is 16 amino acids.

The CDR3 coding sequence is TGTGCCAGCAGCCGGACAGTCCAAGAGACCCAGTACTTC. It translates to CASSRTVQETQYF. The gene calls are TRBV6-5 and TRBJ2-5; D might be TRBD1 (6 bases). This CDR3 is 13 amino acids long. CDR1 and CDR2 (germline): MNHEY, SVGAGI. Between the trimmed V and J ends, which lost 6 bases and 1 base, there was a span of 9 bases.

The chain has TRBV9 and TRBJ2-7; TRBD1 might be the D (6 bases). Germline loops: CDR1 SGDLS, CDR2 YYNGEE. This CDR3 spans 14 amino acids. V lost 3 bases and J 1 base, leaving 11 bases between the germline ends. The CDR3 loop is CASSEQGESYEQYF. The CDR3 DNA is TGTGCCAGCAGCGAACAGGGAGAATCCTACGAGCAGTACTTC.

The genes are TRBV5-1 and TRBJ1-1; a possible D gene is TRBD1 (6 bases). V dropped 4 bases and J dropped 0 bases, with 10 bases sitting between them. CDR1 and CDR2 from the germline V gene are SGHRS and YFSETQ. This CDR3 is 14 amino acids long. CDR3 residues: CASSPQGMNTEAFF. The CDR3 nucleotides read TGCGCCAGCAGCCCGCAGGGGATGAACACTGAAGCTTTCTTT.

This clone occurred a few times. An end of the junction does not agree with germline; a read error may underlie this. V is TRBV28 and J is TRBJ2-5; 7 bases agree with TRBD2. Germline assignment: CDR1 MDHEN and CDR2 SYDVKM. The CDR3 is 12 residues long. CDR3 bases: TGTGCCAGCAGACGGGAGGTAGAGGCCCAGTACTTC. Its protein is CASRREVEAQYF.

This chain joins TRBV7-8 and TRBJ1-2; D not certain. CDR1 is SGHVS, CDR2 FQNEAQ, per germline. V lost 5 bases, J lost 0 bases, and 10 bases lay in between. This CDR3 is 14 amino acids long. The CDR3 loop reads CASSLSEANYGYTF. CDR3 coding DNA: TGTGCCAGCAGCCTCTCAGAAGCTAACTATGGCTACACCTTC.

This chain uses TRBV7-3 with TRBJ1-1, with 7 bases aligning to TRBD1. The V gene end was trimmed by 4 bases and the J gene end by 0 bases; junction bases not matched to a gene: 5. The CDR3 runs 15 residues. Germline V gene sequence: CDR1 SGHTA, CDR2 FQGTGA. The CDR3 protein is CASSSLGQLNTEAFF. In DNA form, the CDR3 reads TGTGCCAGCAGCTCCTTGGGACAGTTGAACACTGAAGCTTTCTTT.

V usage is TRBV7-9 and J usage is TRBJ1-4; maybe TRBD1 (6 bases). CDR1 and CDR2 (germline): SEHNR, FQNEAQ (reference sequence). This CDR3 is built from 14 residues. The V gene lost 5 bases and the J gene lost 3 bases, with 10 bases spanning the gap. The CDR3 region is CASSRTAPNEKLFF. CDR3 nucleotide sequence: TGTGCCAGCAGCCGGACAGCCCCTAATGAAAAACTGTTTTTT.

This clone has just a few counts. The CDR3 here is CAISTTGTATDTQYF. The CDR3 DNA reads TGTGCCATCAGCACCACCGGGACAGCCACAGATACGCAGTATTTT. The genes are TRBV10-3 and TRBJ2-3; TRBD1 agrees at 7 bases. In germline, CDR1 is ENHRY, CDR2 SYGVKD. The CDR3 runs 15 residues. With V trimmed by 6 bases and J by 2 bases, 8 bases remained unmatched.

This clone was seen a few times. V is TRBV4-3 and J is TRBJ2-7; 11 bases map to TRBD1. With V trimmed by 6 bases and J by 1 base, 5 bases remained unmatched. This CDR3 is 15 amino acids long. In germline, CDR1 is LGHNA, CDR2 YSLEER. This CDR3 reads CASSTGTGGSYEQYF. CDR3 DNA sequence: TGCGCCAGCAGTACCGGGACAGGGGGGTCCTACGAGCAGTACTTC.

This rearrangement joins TRBV10-1 to TRBJ2-3; D is unresolved. The CDR3 spans 15 residues. CDR1 is WNHNN and CDR2 is SYGVQD in the germline V gene (reference sequence). Trimming left V 2 bases short and J 3 bases short, with 12 bases between. CDR3 sequence (DNA): TGCGCCAGCAGTGAGAACCCAGGAAGGACAGATACGCAGTATTTT. This gives the protein CASSENPGRTDTQYF.

This clone was seen more than once but under ten times. This CDR3 reads CASSSNYEQYF. DNA of the CDR3: TGTGCCAGCAGCTCCAACTACGAGCAGTACTTC. The gene calls are TRBV7-9 and TRBJ2-7; D unclear. Trimming stripped 4 bases from V and 3 bases from J, with 4 bases between. The CDR3 is 11 amino acids. Germline CDR1 and CDR2: SEHNR and FQNEAQ (reference sequence).

There are a few counts of this clone. The V and J genes are TRBV18 and TRBJ1-1, with 7 bases lining up with TRBD1. Germline values: CDR1 KGHSH, CDR2 LQKENI. The CDR3 has 15 amino acids. With V trimmed by 3 bases and J by 6 bases, 10 bases remained unmatched. The CDR3 reads CASSPGNRGRAEAFF. CDR3 nucleotides: TGTGCCAGCTCACCTGGCAACAGGGGTCGCGCTGAAGCTTTCTTT.

This clone was counted between two and nine times. V gene TRBV5-4 combines with J gene TRBJ2-5; tentative D call: TRBD1 (6 bases). The V and J ends lost 3 bases and 5 bases respectively, with 14 bases between them. Germline CDR1 and CDR2: SGHNT and YYREEE (reference sequence). There are 14 residues in the CDR3. The CDR3 DNA reads TGTGCCAGCAGCTCCCGCAGGGGTTGGGAGACCCAGTACTTC. Its translation: CASSSRRGWETQYF.

V is TRBV7-8 and J is TRBJ2-1; a weak D match, TRBD1 (5 bases). Germline CDR1 and CDR2: SGHVS and FQNEAQ. The length of the CDR3 is 12 residues. Trimming removed 1 base at V and 10 bases at J, with 8 bases between. The CDR3 sequence is CASSLGQKEQFF. CDR3 in DNA: TGTGCCAGCAGCTTAGGACAGAAAGAGCAGTTCTTC.

The chain couples TRBV28 to TRBJ2-4; 7 bases agree with TRBD2. Germline-derived CDR1 and CDR2 are MDHEN and SYDVKM. This CDR3 has 16 residues. With V trimmed by 3 bases and J by 4 bases, 9 bases remained unmatched. CDR3 sequence: CASSLARDYGKNIQYF. DNA for the CDR3: TGTGCCAGCAGTTTGGCCCGGGACTACGGGAAAAACATTCAGTACTTC. Full variable domain (rest looked up from reference TRBV28 and TRBJ2-4): DVKVTQSSRYLVKRTGEKVFLECVQDMDHENMFWYRQDPGLGLRLIYFSYDVKMKEKGDIPEGYSVSREKKERFSLILESASTNQTSMYLCASSLARDYGKNIQYFGAGTRLSVL.

This clone came up a few times. The V call is TRBV5-1, the J call TRBJ2-4; 11 bases agree with TRBD1. This CDR3 spans 14 amino acids. V was pared by 3 bases and J by 7 bases, with 3 bases of the junction left unmatched. The germline CDR1 and CDR2 sequences are SGHRS and YFSETQ. CDR3 protein: CASSWTGGDNIQYF. The CDR3 nucleotides are TGCGCCAGCAGCTGGACAGGGGGCGATAACATTCAGTACTTC.